The 24 T cell receptor beta chains in this list originate from one sample, sequenced in a study of blood T cell repertoires in COVID-19. The data were produced by immunoSEQ multiplex PCR, yet TCRdb's version contains in-frame clones alone and is incomplete. The sample consists of over 200,000 clones, 90% of them appearing once. Sequenced input: PBMCs or T cells enriched from blood (not recorded which). Source of these receptors: a man aged 25 to 45 who had been exposed to COVID-19.

CDR3 nucleotide sequence: TGCGCCAGCAGCCGGGGAGCACAATCGAACACTGAAGCTTTCTTT. Translating gives CASSRGAQSNTEAFF. V gene TRBV5-1 combines with J gene TRBJ1-1; D ambiguous. From germline, CDR1 is SGHRS and CDR2 YFSETQ. CDR3 length: 15 amino acids. Trimming took off 4 bases at V and 1 base at J, with 14 bases between the two ends.

This clone has just one count. This sequence joins TRBV9 and TRBJ2-6; perhaps TRBD1 as D (5 bases). The CDR3 has 17 residues. Germline-derived CDR1 and CDR2 are SGDLS and YYNGEE. The V gene lost 4 bases and the J gene lost 1 base, with 15 bases spanning the gap. The CDR3 DNA sequence: TGTGCCAGCAGCCTCACTGGGGCTAATTCTGGGGCCAACGTCCTGACTTTC. It yields the protein CASSLTGANSGANVLTF.

The chain links TRBV5-1 to TRBJ2-5; perhaps TRBD1 as D (6 bases). The CDR3 has 14 amino acids. Germline CDR1 and CDR2: SGHRS and YFSETQ. Trimming pared 0 bases from V and 4 bases from J, leaving 10 bases between. CDR3 sequence (DNA): TGCGCCAGCAGCTTGGGGGGGCGGCTAGAGACCCAGTACTTC. Translation gives CASSLGGRLETQYF.

In its sample, this clone was seen a few times. The rearrangement links TRBV19 to TRBJ1-1; maybe TRBD1 (6 bases). The germline gives CDR1 LNHDA, CDR2 SQIVND (reference sequence). This CDR3 spans 13 amino acids. Trimming cost V 3 bases and J 10 bases, with 15 bases left between them. The CDR3 spells CASSMDSPRRAFF. The CDR3 DNA follows: TGTGCCAGTAGTATGGACAGTCCGCGGCGAGCTTTCTTT.

V and J are TRBV19 and TRBJ2-2, with TRBD1 identical over 8 bases. In germline, CDR1 is LNHDA, CDR2 SQIVND (reference sequence). Trimming cost V 5 bases and J 6 bases; bases outside gene matches: 8. This CDR3 contains 15 residues. The CDR3 DNA sequence: TGTGCCAGTAGTCTCCCGGACAGGGTGGCCGGGGAGCTGTTTTTT. Translated, it gives CASSLPDRVAGELFF.

A note on this clone: At one of its ends the junction is not consistent with the germline gene, which may arise from a read error. The chain links TRBV11-2 to TRBJ2-1; 8 nucleotides line up with TRBD1. The CDR3 spans 15 residues. CDR1 is SGHAT, CDR2 FQNNGV, per germline. The CDR3 DNA is TGTGCCAGCAGTTTAGCCGTGGACAGGGAAATAGGTCAGTTCTTC. Amino acid sequence: CASSLAVDREIGQFF. Variable domain in full (rest from reference TRBV11-2 and TRBJ2-1): EAGVAQSPRYKIIEKRQSVAFWCNPISGHATLYWYQQILGQGPKLLIQFQNNGVVDDSQLPKDRFSAERLKGVDSTLKIQPAKLEDSAVYLCASSLAVDREIGQFFGPGTRLTVL.

The table lists this clone with a count of one. Germline and junction disagree at one end, which may indicate a read error. The chain has TRBV19 and TRBJ1-6, with 8 bases that match TRBD1. Germline lookup yields CDR1 LNHDA and CDR2 SQIVND (reference sequence). CDR3 length: 15 residues. The CDR3 DNA is TGTGCCAGTAGTCTAGACAGGGGTAGTAATTCACCCCTCCACTTT. Translation gives CASSLDRGSNSPLHF.

The V gene is TRBV19, the J gene TRBJ2-7, with D uncertain. V gave up 9 bases and J gave up 8 bases, with 20 bases separating them. Germline V gene data show CDR1 as LNHDA and CDR2 as SQIVND (reference sequence). The CDR3 length is 13 residues. CDR3 coding DNA: TGTGCCAGCCGAGGTGCCCTAAACGGCCAGCAGTACTTC. Its translation is CASRGALNGQQYF.

This clone was counted a single time. The CDR3 spells CASSGQGGTEAFF. The CDR3 region has the DNA TGTGCCAGCAGTGGACAGGGAGGCACTGAAGCTTTCTTT. The V gene is TRBV2, the J gene TRBJ1-1; 7 positions match TRBD1. This CDR3 is 13 amino acids long. Germline values: CDR1 SNHLY, CDR2 FYNNEI. The V and J ends lost 4 bases and 4 bases, in that order; junction bases with no gene match: 3.

CDR3 nucleotides: TGTGCCAGCAGCTTGGAACCTGTGCAGCAGGGGGCTGAAGCTTTCTTT. The encoded protein is CASSLEPVQQGAEAFF. The rearrangement joins TRBV7-3 to TRBJ1-1, with 7 nucleotides matching TRBD1. Trimming took 3 bases from V and 6 from J; bases not matched to a gene: 13. Germline V gives CDR1 SGHTA, CDR2 FQGTGA. The CDR3 spans 16 residues.

Only a few counts were recorded for this clone. This chain uses TRBV14 with TRBJ2-1; possibly TRBD1 for D (5 bases). Germline loops: CDR1 SGHDN, CDR2 FVKESK. The CDR3 runs to 16 residues. The germline V and J ends were trimmed by 0 bases and 3 bases, with 12 bases remaining between them. The DNA of the CDR3 is TGTGCCAGCAGCCAAGAAGAGAGGACATACTACAATGAGCAGTTCTTC. Translating it yields CASSQEERTYYNEQFF.

The chain uses TRBV4-1 and TRBJ1-3; D ambiguous. The V and J ends lost 0 bases and 0 bases respectively, with 9 bases between them. This CDR3 has 16 amino acids. The germline CDR1 and CDR2 sequences are MGHRA and YSYEKL. CDR3 sequence (DNA): TGCGCCAGCAGCCAAGATTTTTTAATCTCTGGAAACACCATATATTTT. Translation gives CASSQDFLISGNTIYF.

The rearrangement uses TRBV11-2 and TRBJ2-3, with a tentative D call TRBD1 (6 bases). V gave up 0 bases and J gave up 10 bases, with 11 bases separating them. The CDR3 contains 13 residues. Germline loops: CDR1 SGHAT, CDR2 FQNNGV. CDR3 DNA sequence: TGTGCCAGCAGCTTAGAAGGAACAGGGTCGCAGTATTTT. It translates to CASSLEGTGSQYF.

The rearrangement uses TRBV18 and TRBJ1-1; D ambiguous. This CDR3 region has 13 residues. The V gene's germline CDR1 is KGHSH and CDR2 LQKENI. V dropped 3 bases and J dropped 8 bases, with 13 bases sitting between them. As DNA, the CDR3 is TGTGCCAGCTCACCCACGTCGGGATCGGAAGCTTTCTTT. It specifies CASSPTSGSEAFF.

The genes are TRBV10-3 and TRBJ1-3; a possible D gene is TRBD1 (5 bases). The V end lost 8 bases, the J end lost 1 base, and 9 bases lay between the germline ends. The CDR3 covers 13 residues. Germline V gene sequence: CDR1 ENHRY, CDR2 SYGVKD. The CDR3 here is CAIRGVSGNTIYF. The CDR3 nucleotides read TGTGCCATCCGGGGGGTATCTGGAAACACCATATATTTT.

The chain carries TRBV5-1 and TRBJ1-2, with D tentatively TRBD1 (5 bases). Trimming took 4 bases from V and 7 from J, leaving 14 bases between them. Looked up from germline, CDR1 is SGHRS and CDR2 is YFSETQ. The CDR3 totals 13 residues. CDR3 sequence reads: CASSAVGGRGYTF. CDR3 bases: TGCGCCAGCAGCGCAGTGGGGGGTCGTGGCTACACCTTC.

The genes are TRBV18 and TRBJ2-3; 12 positions match TRBD2. This CDR3 is built from 18 residues. CDR1 KGHSH and CDR2 LQKENI come from the germline V gene. Germline trimming cut 3 bases from V and 5 bases from J; bases unmatched to any gene: 12. The CDR3 here is CASSPVKTSGGWKDTQYF. The DNA for the CDR3 is TGTGCCAGCTCACCTGTAAAGACTAGCGGGGGTTGGAAAGATACGCAGTATTTT.

V and J are TRBV7-8 and TRBJ1-2, with TRBD1 identical over 8 bases. V gave up 5 bases and J gave up 13 bases; unmatched junction bases: 9. CDR1 and CDR2 (germline): SGHVS, FQNEAQ. This CDR3 has 12 amino acids. CDR3: CASSNRTGPVTF. The CDR3 DNA follows: TGTGCCAGCAGCAACCGGACAGGGCCCGTCACCTTC.

The chain links TRBV7-2 to TRBJ2-3, with D uncertain. Germline V gene data show CDR1 as SGHTA and CDR2 as FQGNSA. The CDR3 loop spans 13 amino acids. V was trimmed by 4 bases and J by 5 bases, leaving 10 bases between them. Written as DNA, the CDR3 is TGTGCCAGCAGCTCCCGAGCGAGAGATACGCAGTATTTT. It specifies CASSSRARDTQYF. Using reference TRBV7-2 and TRBJ2-3 for the parts outside the CDR3, the full variable domain is GAGVSQSPSNKVTEKGKDVELRCDPISGHTALYWYRQSLGQGLEFLIYFQGNSAPDKSGLPSDRFSAERTGGSVSTLTIQRTQQEDSAVYLCASSSRARDTQYFGPGTRLTVL.

The chain couples TRBV7-3 to TRBJ2-3; TRBD1 matches 7 bases. CDR3 size: 16 residues. Germline CDR1 SGHTA, CDR2 FQGTGA. The J segment lost 0 bases and the V segment lost 4 bases, leaving 7 bases of the junction unmatched. Written as DNA, the CDR3 is TGTGCCAGCAGCTCGAACAGGGGTACAAGCACAGATACGCAGTATTTT. The encoded protein is CASSSNRGTSTDTQYF. The whole variable domain, filled in from reference TRBV7-3 and TRBJ2-3, reads GAGVSQTPSNKVTEKGKYVELRCDPISGHTALYWYRQSLGQGPEFLIYFQGTGAADDSGLPNDRFFAVRPEGSVSTLKIQRTERGDSAVYLCASSSNRGTSTDTQYFGPGTRLTVL.

The V and J genes are TRBV5-1 and TRBJ1-2; TRBD1 agrees at 7 bases. Germline assignment: CDR1 SGHRS and CDR2 YFSETQ. The CDR3 contains 15 residues. Trimming at V came to 4 bases and at J to 8 bases, leaving 14 bases not matched to a gene. CDR3 amino acids: CASSLGTVQTGGYTF. In DNA form, the CDR3 reads TGCGCCAGCAGCCTAGGGACAGTCCAAACGGGGGGCTACACCTTC.

This sequence joins TRBV5-1 and TRBJ2-7; 9 nucleotides match TRBD1. CDR1 is SGHRS, CDR2 YFSETQ, per germline. The CDR3 spans 14 residues. V lost 4 bases, J lost 6 bases, and 8 bases stayed unmatched. CDR3 sequence: CASSMGQGQGEQYF. The CDR3 DNA reads TGCGCCAGCAGCATGGGACAGGGTCAGGGCGAGCAGTACTTC.

This clone was recorded only once. The gene calls are TRBV20-1 and TRBJ2-1; the D is unclear. Trimming stripped 3 bases from V and 7 bases from J, with 4 bases between. The CDR3 consists of 10 residues. Germline V CDR1 and CDR2: DFQATT, SNEGSKA (reference sequence). CDR3 in DNA: TGCAGTGCTAGTCGGAATGAGCAGTTCTTC. Its translation is CSASRNEQFF.

This chain joins TRBV11-3 and TRBJ1-5; 8 bases map to TRBD1. CDR1 and CDR2 (germline): SGHNT, YENEEA. V lost 1 base, J lost 5 bases, and 1 base stayed unmatched. CDR3 length: 14 residues. This chain's CDR3 is CASSLGQGHQPQHF. The CDR3 nucleotides are TGTGCCAGCAGCTTAGGACAGGGGCATCAGCCCCAGCATTTT.